This is a list of T cell receptor beta chains from one sample in a study of T cell responses to AZD1222 COVID-19 vaccine. The repertoire was sequenced with immunoSEQ multiplex PCR; TCRdb's copy has only in-frame clones and lacks some. The table has about 120,000 clones, around 86% seen once. The starting material was peripheral blood, obtained 28 days after the second AZD1222 dose. The receptors were sampled from an adult who received the AZD1222 COVID-19 vaccine. CDR3s include the opening cysteine and the closing phenylalanine or tryptophan. A D gene is named only where the DNA matches it firmly. The size of a clone is reported for some rows only, either as once, few or many, or as a class for expanded clones.

J gene | clone size | D gene | CDR3 length | V gene | CDR3 DNA | CDR3 protein
TRBJ2-3 | . | . | 14 | TRBV30 | TGTGCCTGGAGTCCACCTACTAGCACAGATACGCAGTATTTT | CAWSPPTSTDTQYF
TRBJ2-7 | . | . | 14 | TRBV20-1 | TGCAGTGCTAGTCGGGACGGAAACTCCTACGAGCAGTACTTC | CSASRDGNSYEQYF
TRBJ2-5 | . | . | 15 | TRBV3-1/TRBV3-2 | TGTGCCAGCAGCCAAGATTTCAGGGACACGGAGACCCAGTACTTC | CASSQDFRDTETQYF
TRBJ2-5 | . | TRBD2 | 15 | TRBV5-6 | TGTGCCAGCAGCTTGCTGCGGGGGGGAGGAGAGACCCAGTACTTC | CASSLLRGGGETQYF
TRBJ2-7 | . | . | 17 | TRBV9 | TGTGCCAGCAGCGTAGAGGGACCCGGGACAACCATCTACGAGCAGTACTTC | CASSVEGPGTTIYEQYF
TRBJ1-2 | . | . | 14 | TRBV21-1 | TGTGCCAGCAGCAAAGTTGGCGGCACCTATGGCTACACCTTC | CASSKVGGTYGYTF
TRBJ2-5 | . | . | 13 | TRBV4-1 | TGCGCCAGCAGCCAATGGCAGGGAGAGACCCAGTACTTC | CASSQWQGETQYF
TRBJ1-5 | . | TRBD1 | 16 | TRBV24-1 | TGTGCCACCAGTGGCCAGGGACAGAACCACAATCAGCCCCAGCATTTT | CATSGQGQNHNQPQHF
TRBJ1-1 | . | . | 13 | TRBV11-2 | TGTGCCAGCAGCTTAAGTCCCGGCACTGAAGCTTTCTTT | CASSLSPGTEAFF
TRBJ1-1 | . | . | 12 | TRBV2 | TGTGCCAGCTTTAAGGGAGGGTTAGGAGCTTTCTTT | CASFKGGLGAFF
TRBJ2-5 | . | TRBD1 | 13 | TRBV9 | TGTGCCAGCGGACAGGGTAGAGGAGAGACCCAGTACTTC | CASGQGRGETQYF
TRBJ2-1 | . | TRBD1 | 16 | TRBV11-3 | TGTGCCAGCAGCTTAACCTGGACAGGTATGGTCAATGAGCAGTTCTTC | CASSLTWTGMVNEQFF
TRBJ2-1 | . | TRBD2 | 16 | TRBV5-5 | TGTGCCAGCAGCCCCATAGCGGGAGTAGCCCACAATGAGCAGTTCTTC | CASSPIAGVAHNEQFF
TRBJ1-1 | once | . | 15 | TRBV19 | TGTGCCAGTAGTGGGGAGGGCAGGGTCAACACTGAAGCTTTCTTT | CASSGEGRVNTEAFF
TRBJ1-1 | . | . | 12 | TRBV12-3/TRBV12-4 | TGTGCCAGCAGTCAAGGTGGGACTGAAGCTTTCTTT | CASSQGGTEAFF
TRBJ2-7 | . | . | 15 | TRBV6-5 | TGTGCCAGCAGTTATAGGGACGGCGCTGCCTACGAGCAGTACTTC | CASSYRDGAAYEQYF
TRBJ1-3 | . | TRBD1 | 14 | TRBV5-1 | TGCGCCAGCAGCTGGACAGGGCCTGGAAACACCATATATTTT | CASSWTGPGNTIYF
TRBJ1-1 | . | . | 17 | TRBV25-1 | TGTGCCAGCAGTGAATATTTCGTGGAGACGGGGAGCGCTGAAGCTTTCTTT | CASSEYFVETGSAEAFF
TRBJ2-7 | . | . | 15 | TRBV6-2/TRBV6-3 | TGTGCCAGCAGTTCCCACGAGGTGAACTCCTACGAGCAGTACTTC | CASSSHEVNSYEQYF
TRBJ2-7 | once | TRBD1 | 14 | TRBV27 | TGTGCCAGCAGTCCAACGAGGGGGCAATACGAGCAGTACTTC | CASSPTRGQYEQYF
TRBJ2-7 | . | . | 11 | TRBV3-1/TRBV3-2 | TGTGCCAGCAGCCAAATCCACGAGCAGTACTTC | CASSQIHEQYF
TRBJ1-5 | . | TRBD1 | 14 | TRBV2 | TGTGCCAGCAGTGCGGGACAGGGGGCACAGCCCCAGCATTTT | CASSAGQGAQPQHF
TRBJ2-1 | . | TRBD1 | 15 | TRBV10-1 | TGCGCCAGCAGTGAGTCGAACAGGGGTCGGAATGAGCAGTTCTTC | CASSESNRGRNEQFF
TRBJ2-7 | . | . | 13 | TRBV7-2 | TGTGCCAGCAGCCCCGGGCCCCTCTACGAGCAGTACTTC | CASSPGPLYEQYF
TRBJ2-2 | . | . | 12 | TRBV7-8 | TGTGCCAGCAGCCTCCAGGGGGGGGAGCTGTTTTTT | CASSLQGGELFF
TRBJ1-2 | . | TRBD1 | 12 | TRBV30 | TGTGCCTGGAGTGCAGGGGGGTATGGCTACACCTTC | CAWSAGGYGYTF
TRBJ1-2 | . | . | 11 | TRBV2 | TGTGCCAGCACCAGGGCCGGCGGCTACACCTTC | CASTRAGGYTF
TRBJ1-3 | . | . | 14 | TRBV7-2 | TGTGCCAGCACCTCTAGTACCTCTGGAAACACCATATATTTT | CASTSSTSGNTIYF
TRBJ1-4 | . | . | 14 | TRBV6-5 | TGTGCCAGCAACATACTAGCAACTAATGAAAAACTGTTTTTT | CASNILATNEKLFF
TRBJ1-3 | . | TRBD1 | 14 | TRBV2 | TGTGCCAGCAGCCGTGACAGGGCCGGAAACACCATATATTTT | CASSRDRAGNTIYF
TRBJ1-5 | few | TRBD1 | 15 | TRBV6-5 | TGTGCCAGCAGTTCCCAGACAGGGGGAGGTCAGCCCCAGCATTTT | CASSSQTGGGQPQHF
TRBJ2-7 | . | . | 13 | TRBV18 | TGTGCCAGCTCGAGCCGGGACAATGGGGAGCAGTACTTC | CASSSRDNGEQYF
TRBJ1-1 | . | . | 14 | TRBV7-3 | TGTGCCAGCAGCTCCGGACGGATGAACACTGAAGCTTTCTTT | CASSSGRMNTEAFF
TRBJ1-1 | . | TRBD1 | 15 | TRBV3-1/TRBV3-2 | TGTGCCAGCAGCCACCCCGGGACAGTGAACACTGAAGCTTTCTTT | CASSHPGTVNTEAFF
TRBJ2-3 | . | . | 14 | TRBV11-3 | TGTGCCAGCAGCTTCAGGGTAGAGTCCGATACGCAGTATTTT | CASSFRVESDTQYF
TRBJ2-7 | . | . | 13 | TRBV7-2 | TGTGCCAGCAGCTTAGCAGGGTCCTACGAGCAGTACTTC | CASSLAGSYEQYF
TRBJ2-1 | . | . | 11 | TRBV10-3 | TGTGCCATCAGTGTAAGGGGTGAGCAGTTCTTC | CAISVRGEQFF
TRBJ1-1 | . | . | 14 | TRBV7-9 | TGTGCCAGCAGCTTAGTTGACAGACCCACTGAAGCTTTCTTT | CASSLVDRPTEAFF